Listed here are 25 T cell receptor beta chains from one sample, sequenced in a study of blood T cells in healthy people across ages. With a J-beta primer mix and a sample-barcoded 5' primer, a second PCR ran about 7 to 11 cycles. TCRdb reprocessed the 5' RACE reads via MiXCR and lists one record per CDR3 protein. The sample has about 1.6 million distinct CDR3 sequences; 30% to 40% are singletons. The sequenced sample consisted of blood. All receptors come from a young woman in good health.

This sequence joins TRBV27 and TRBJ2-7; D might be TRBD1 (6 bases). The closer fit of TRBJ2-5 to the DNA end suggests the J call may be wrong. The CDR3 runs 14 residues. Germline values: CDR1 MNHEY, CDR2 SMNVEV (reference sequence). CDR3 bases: TGTGCCAGCAGACGGACAGTAAGGAGAGAGACCCAGTACTTC. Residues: CASRRTVRRETQYF.

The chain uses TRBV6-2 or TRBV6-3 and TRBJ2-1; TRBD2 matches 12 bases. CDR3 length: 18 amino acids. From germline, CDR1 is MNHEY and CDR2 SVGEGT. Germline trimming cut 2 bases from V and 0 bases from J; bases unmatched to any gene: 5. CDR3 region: CASSYVLAGGLSYNEQFF. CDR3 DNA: TGTGCCAGCAGTTACGTACTAGCGGGGGGCCTCTCCTACAATGAGCAGTTCTTC.

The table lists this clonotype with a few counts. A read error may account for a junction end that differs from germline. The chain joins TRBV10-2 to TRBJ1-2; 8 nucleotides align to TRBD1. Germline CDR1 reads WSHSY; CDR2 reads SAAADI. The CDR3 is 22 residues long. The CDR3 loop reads CAGSEAEGGGQVEFFLSDGYTF. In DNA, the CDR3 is TGCGCCGGCAGTGAGGCGGAGGGAGGGGGACAGGTCGAGTTTTTTTTGTCTGATGGCTACACCTTC.

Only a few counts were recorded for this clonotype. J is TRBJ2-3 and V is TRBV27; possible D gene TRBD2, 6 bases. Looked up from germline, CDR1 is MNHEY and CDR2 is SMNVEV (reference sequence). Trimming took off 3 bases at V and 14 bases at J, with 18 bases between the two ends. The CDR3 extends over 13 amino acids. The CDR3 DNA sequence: TGTGCCAGCAGTTTGGGACTTTCCTCTACGTCGTATTTT. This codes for CASSLGLSSTSYF.

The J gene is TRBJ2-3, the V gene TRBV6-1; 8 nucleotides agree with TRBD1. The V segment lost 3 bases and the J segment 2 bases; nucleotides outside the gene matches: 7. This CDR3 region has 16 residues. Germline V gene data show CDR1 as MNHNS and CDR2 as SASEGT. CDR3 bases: TGTGCCAGCAGTGAGCCCGGGACAGGACACACAGATACGCAGTATTTT. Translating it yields CASSEPGTGHTDTQYF.

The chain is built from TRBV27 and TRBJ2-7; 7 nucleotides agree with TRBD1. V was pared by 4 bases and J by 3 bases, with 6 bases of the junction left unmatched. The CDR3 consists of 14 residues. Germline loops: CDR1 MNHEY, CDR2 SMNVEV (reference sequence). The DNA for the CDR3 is TGTGCCAGCAGTTCCGGGACAGATATCTACGAGCAGTACTTC. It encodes CASSSGTDIYEQYF.

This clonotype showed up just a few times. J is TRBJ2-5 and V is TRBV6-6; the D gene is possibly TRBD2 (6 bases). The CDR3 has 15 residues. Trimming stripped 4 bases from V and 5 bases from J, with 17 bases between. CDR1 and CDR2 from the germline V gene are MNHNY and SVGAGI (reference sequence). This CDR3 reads CASSSPAGGEETQYF. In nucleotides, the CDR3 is TGTGCCAGCAGTTCCCCAGCGGGCGGTGAGGAGACCCAGTACTTC.

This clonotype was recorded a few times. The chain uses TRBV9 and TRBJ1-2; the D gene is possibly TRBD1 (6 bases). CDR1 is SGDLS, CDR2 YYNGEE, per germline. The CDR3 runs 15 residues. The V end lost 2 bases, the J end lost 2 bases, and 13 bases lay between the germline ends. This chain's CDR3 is CASSVLTGSNYGYTF. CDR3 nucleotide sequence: TGTGCCAGCAGCGTCCTTACAGGGAGCAACTATGGCTACACCTTC.

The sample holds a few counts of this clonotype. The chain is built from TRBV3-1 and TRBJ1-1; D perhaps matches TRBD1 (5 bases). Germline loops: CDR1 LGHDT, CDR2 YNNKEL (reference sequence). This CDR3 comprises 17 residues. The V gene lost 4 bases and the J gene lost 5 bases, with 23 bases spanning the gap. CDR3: CASSPVCGAKGWTEAFF. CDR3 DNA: TGTGCCAGCAGCCCGGTGTGTGGGGCGAAGGGGTGGACTGAAGCTTTCTTT.

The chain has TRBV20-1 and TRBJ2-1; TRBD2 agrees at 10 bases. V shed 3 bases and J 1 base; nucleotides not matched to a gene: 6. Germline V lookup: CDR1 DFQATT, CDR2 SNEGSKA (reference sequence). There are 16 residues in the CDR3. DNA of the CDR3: TGCAGTGCTAGTACCGAGGGACTAGCGTCCTACAATGAGCAGTTCTTC. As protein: CSASTEGLASYNEQFF.

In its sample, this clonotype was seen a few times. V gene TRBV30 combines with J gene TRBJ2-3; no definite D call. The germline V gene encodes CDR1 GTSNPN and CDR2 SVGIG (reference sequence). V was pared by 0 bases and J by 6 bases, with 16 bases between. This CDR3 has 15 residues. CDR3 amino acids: CAWSVPRPTGDTQYF. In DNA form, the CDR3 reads TGTGCCTGGAGTGTACCCAGGCCAACTGGGGATACGCAGTATTTT.

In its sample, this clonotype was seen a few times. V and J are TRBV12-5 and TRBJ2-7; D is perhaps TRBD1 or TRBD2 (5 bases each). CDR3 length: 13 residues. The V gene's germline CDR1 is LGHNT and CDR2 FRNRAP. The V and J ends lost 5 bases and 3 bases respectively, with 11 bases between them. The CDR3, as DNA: TGTGCTAGTGGTCCGGGACGGAACTACGAGCAGTACTTC. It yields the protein CASGPGRNYEQYF.

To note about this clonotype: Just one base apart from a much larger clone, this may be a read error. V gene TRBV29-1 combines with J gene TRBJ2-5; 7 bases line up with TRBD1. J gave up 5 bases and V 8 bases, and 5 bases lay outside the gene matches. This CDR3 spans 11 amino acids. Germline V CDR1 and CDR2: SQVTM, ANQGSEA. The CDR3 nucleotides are TGCAGCATTCACAGGGGTGAGACCCAGTACTTC. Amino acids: CSIHRGETQYF.

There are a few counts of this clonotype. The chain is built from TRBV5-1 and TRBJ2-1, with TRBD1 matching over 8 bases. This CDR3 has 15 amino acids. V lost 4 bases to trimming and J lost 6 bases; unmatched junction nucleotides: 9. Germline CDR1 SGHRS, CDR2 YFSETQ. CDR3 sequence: CASSLGTGPSNEQFF. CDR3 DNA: TGCGCCAGCAGCCTCGGGACAGGACCTAGCAATGAGCAGTTCTTC.

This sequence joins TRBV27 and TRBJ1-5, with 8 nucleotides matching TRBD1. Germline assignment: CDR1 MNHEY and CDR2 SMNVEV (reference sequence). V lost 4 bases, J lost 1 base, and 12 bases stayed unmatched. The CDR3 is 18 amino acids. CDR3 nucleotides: TGTGCCAGCAGTTCGACGGACAGGGCTAAGGGGAGCAATCAGCCCCAGCATTTT. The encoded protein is CASSSTDRAKGSNQPQHF.

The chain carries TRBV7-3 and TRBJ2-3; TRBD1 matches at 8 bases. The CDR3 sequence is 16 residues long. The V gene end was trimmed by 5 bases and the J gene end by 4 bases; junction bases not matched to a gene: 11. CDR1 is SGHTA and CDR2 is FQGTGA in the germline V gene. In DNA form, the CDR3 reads TGTGCCAGCAGCCGACGGACAGGGCTCAAAGCAGATACGCAGTATTTT. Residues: CASSRRTGLKADTQYF.

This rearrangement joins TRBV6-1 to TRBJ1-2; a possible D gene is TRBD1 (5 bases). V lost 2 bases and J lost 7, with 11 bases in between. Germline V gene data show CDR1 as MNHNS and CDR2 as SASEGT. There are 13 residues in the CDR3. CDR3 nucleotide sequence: TGTGCCAGCAGTGAATCAGGGCTGTTTGGCTACACCTTC. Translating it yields CASSESGLFGYTF.

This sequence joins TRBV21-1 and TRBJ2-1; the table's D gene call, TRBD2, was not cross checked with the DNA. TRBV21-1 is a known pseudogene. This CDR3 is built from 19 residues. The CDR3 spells CASSKGLAGGPDRVNEQFF. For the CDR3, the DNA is TGTGCCAGCAGCAAGGGACTAGCGGGGGGCCCCGACCGGGTCAATGAGCAGTTCTTC.

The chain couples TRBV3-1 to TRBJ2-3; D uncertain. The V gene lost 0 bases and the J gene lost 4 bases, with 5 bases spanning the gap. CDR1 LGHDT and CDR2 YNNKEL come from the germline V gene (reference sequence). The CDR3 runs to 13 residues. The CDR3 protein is CASSQDWPDTQYF. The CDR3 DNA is TGTGCCAGCAGCCAAGACTGGCCAGATACGCAGTATTTT.

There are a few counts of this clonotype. The DNA of the CDR3 is TGTGCCATCAGCTATCAGGGGGACCAAGAGACCCAGTACTTC. It translates to CAISYQGDQETQYF. V usage is TRBV10-3 and J usage is TRBJ2-5; 7 bases align to TRBD1. Germline assignment: CDR1 ENHRY and CDR2 SYGVKD. V shed 6 bases, J shed 0 bases, and the junction held 4 bases outside the gene matches. CDR3 length equals 14 residues.

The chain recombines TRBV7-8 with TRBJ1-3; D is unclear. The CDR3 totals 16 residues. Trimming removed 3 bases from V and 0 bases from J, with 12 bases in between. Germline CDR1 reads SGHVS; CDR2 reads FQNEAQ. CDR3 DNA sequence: TGTGCCAGCAGCTTCGGCGAGGGTAACTCTGGAAACACCATATATTTT. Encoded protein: CASSFGEGNSGNTIYF.

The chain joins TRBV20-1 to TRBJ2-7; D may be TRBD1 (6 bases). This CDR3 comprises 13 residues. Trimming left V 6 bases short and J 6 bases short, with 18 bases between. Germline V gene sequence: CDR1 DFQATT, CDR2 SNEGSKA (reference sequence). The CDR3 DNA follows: TGCAGTGCCCCGACAGGCACGATATCCGAGCAGTACTTC. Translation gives CSAPTGTISEQYF.

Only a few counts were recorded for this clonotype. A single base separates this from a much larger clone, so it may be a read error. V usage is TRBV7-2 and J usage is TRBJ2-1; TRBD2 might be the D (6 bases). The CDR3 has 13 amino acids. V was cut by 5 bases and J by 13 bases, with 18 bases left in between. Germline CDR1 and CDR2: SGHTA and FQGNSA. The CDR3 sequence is CASSPTSQETQFF. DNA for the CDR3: TGTGCCAGCAGCCCAACTAGCCAAGAGACCCAGTTCTTC. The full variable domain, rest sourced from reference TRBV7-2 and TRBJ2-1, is GAGVSQSPSNKVTEKGKDVELRCDPISGHTALYWYRQSLGQGLEFLIYFQGNSAPDKSGLPSDRFSAERTGGSVSTLTIQRTQQEDSAVYLCASSPTSQETQFFGPGTRLTVL.

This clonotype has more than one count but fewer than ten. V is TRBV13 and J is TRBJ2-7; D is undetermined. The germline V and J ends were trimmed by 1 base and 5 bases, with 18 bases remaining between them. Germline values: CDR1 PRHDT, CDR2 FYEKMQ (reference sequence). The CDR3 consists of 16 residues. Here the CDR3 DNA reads TGTGCCAGCAGCTTAGACAAGGCCGGCAGGCTTAACGAGCAGTACTTC. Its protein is CASSLDKAGRLNEQYF.

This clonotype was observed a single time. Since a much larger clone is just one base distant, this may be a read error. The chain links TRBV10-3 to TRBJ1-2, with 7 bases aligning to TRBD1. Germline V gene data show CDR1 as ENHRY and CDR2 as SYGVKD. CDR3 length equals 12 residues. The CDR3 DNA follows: TGTGGCGCCGGACAGGCGAACTATGGCTACACCTTC. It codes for CGAGQANYGYTF.